A selection of T cell receptor beta chains follows, all from one sample in a study of T cell changes during pregnancy in multiple sclerosis. The repertoire was sequenced with immunoSEQ multiplex PCR; TCRdb's copy has only in-frame clones and lacks some. In the table there are about 38,000 clones, about 89% of which are singletons. Material: CD4+ T cells from peripheral blood mononuclear cells, obtained in the third trimester of pregnancy. Source of these receptors: a female donor in good health, enrolled as a control in a pregnancy study. Each CDR3 is given with its conserved first and last residue. Fields, in order: J gene, D gene, CDR3 length, clone size, V gene, CDR3 protein, CDR3 DNA. The D gene is left open where the match is weak. The size of a clone is reported for some rows only, either as once, few or many, or as a class for expanded clones.

J: TRBJ2-5
D: TRBD1
length: 15
size: -
V: TRBV18
CDR3: CASSRTGGFQETQYF
DNA: TGTGCCAGCTCAAGGACAGGTGGTTTCCAAGAGACCCAGTACTTC

J: TRBJ2-5
D: TRBD2
length: 15
size: -
V: TRBV9
CDR3: CASSPNGAGGETQYF
DNA: TGTGCCAGCAGCCCCAACGGGGCGGGGGGGGAGACCCAGTACTTC

J: TRBJ2-3
D: TRBD1
length: 17
size: -
V: TRBV5-1
CDR3: CASSTSTGGSGTDTQYF
DNA: TGCGCCAGCAGCACCTCCACAGGGGGATCCGGCACAGATACGCAGTATTTT

J: TRBJ1-4
D: TRBD1
length: 12
size: -
V: TRBV6-8
CDR3: CASSYMTGLVFF
DNA: TGTGCCAGCAGTTACATGACAGGGTTGGTGTTTTTT

J: TRBJ2-7
D: TRBD1
length: 15
size: -
V: TRBV5-1
CDR3: CASSPSGTGGYEQYF
DNA: TGCGCCAGCAGCCCCTCTGGGACAGGGGGCTACGAGCAGTACTTC

J: TRBJ1-2
D: TRBD1
length: 14
size: -
V: TRBV4-2
CDR3: CASRTVQGADGYTF
DNA: TGTGCCAGCAGAACTGTACAGGGGGCAGATGGCTACACCTTC

J: TRBJ2-7
D: TRBD1
length: 14
size: -
V: TRBV6-5
CDR3: CASSYRDRDYEQYF
DNA: TGTGCCAGCAGTTACCGGGACAGGGACTACGAGCAGTACTTC

J: TRBJ2-5
D: -
length: 12
size: -
V: TRBV7-6
CDR3: CASSLVEETQYF
DNA: TGTGCCAGCAGCTTAGTGGAGGAGACCCAGTACTTC

J: TRBJ1-2
D: -
length: 13
size: -
V: TRBV18
CDR3: CASSPDGGHGYTF
DNA: TGTGCCAGCTCACCAGATGGGGGCCATGGCTACACCTTC

J: TRBJ2-2
D: -
length: 15
size: -
V: TRBV28
CDR3: CASIGGALNTGELFF
DNA: TGTGCCAGCATTGGGGGGGCGCTTAACACCGGGGAGCTGTTTTTT

J: TRBJ2-7
D: -
length: 14
size: -
V: TRBV29-1
CDR3: CSVEGGRGSYEQYF
DNA: TGCAGCGTTGAGGGAGGCAGGGGGAGCTACGAGCAGTACTTC

J: TRBJ2-7
D: TRBD1
length: 15
size: -
V: TRBV28
CDR3: CASSSPGTGNHEQYF
DNA: TGTGCCAGCAGTTCCCCCGGGACAGGGAACCACGAGCAGTACTTC

J: TRBJ1-6
D: -
length: 13
size: -
V: TRBV30
CDR3: CAWSRQDNSPLHF
DNA: TGTGCCTGGAGTCGACAAGATAATTCACCCCTCCACTTT

J: TRBJ2-5
D: TRBD1
length: 14
size: -
V: TRBV7-8
CDR3: CASSSRDRQETQYF
DNA: TGTGCCAGCAGCTCGAGGGACAGACAAGAGACCCAGTACTTC

J: TRBJ1-1
D: -
length: 15
size: -
V: TRBV28
CDR3: CASSVHQGLFTEAFF
DNA: TGTGCCAGCAGTGTCCACCAGGGGCTCTTCACTGAAGCTTTCTTT

J: TRBJ1-3
D: -
length: 14
size: -
V: TRBV4-2
CDR3: CASSRVQGGNTIYF
DNA: TGTGCCAGCAGCCGAGTACAGGGAGGAAACACCATATATTTT

J: TRBJ1-3
D: -
length: 15
size: -
V: TRBV6-5
CDR3: CASSYGGGSGNTIYF
DNA: TGTGCCAGCAGTTACGGCGGGGGATCTGGAAACACCATATATTTT

J: TRBJ1-5
D: -
length: 11
size: -
V: TRBV2
CDR3: CASRRDQPQHF
DNA: TGTGCCAGCAGGAGGGATCAGCCCCAGCATTTT

J: TRBJ2-5
D: -
length: 13
size: -
V: TRBV30
CDR3: CAWSTSAGETQYF
DNA: TGTGCCTGGAGTACCAGCGCCGGAGAGACCCAGTACTTC

J: TRBJ2-2
D: TRBD1
length: 13
size: -
V: TRBV6-5
CDR3: CASRNRGHGELFF
DNA: TGTGCCAGCAGGAACAGGGGCCACGGGGAGCTGTTTTTT

J: TRBJ2-4
D: TRBD2
length: 15
size: -
V: TRBV5-8
CDR3: CASSSLGLAGNIQYF
DNA: TGTGCCAGCAGCTCTTTAGGACTAGCGGGTAACATTCAGTACTTC

J: TRBJ2-3
D: -
length: 14
size: -
V: TRBV27
CDR3: CASSFKSGTDTQYF
DNA: TGTGCCAGCAGTTTTAAGTCAGGCACAGATACGCAGTATTTT

J: TRBJ2-7
D: TRBD2
length: 19
size: -
V: TRBV7-9
CDR3: CASSMKTGTSGRPTYEQYF
DNA: TGTGCCAGCAGTATGAAGACCGGGACTAGCGGGAGGCCAACCTACGAGCAGTACTTC

J: TRBJ1-1
D: -
length: 14
size: -
V: TRBV29-1
CDR3: CSVAGTDGYTEAFF
DNA: TGCAGCGTTGCCGGGACTGATGGGTACACTGAAGCTTTCTTT

J: TRBJ1-2
D: -
length: 15
size: -
V: TRBV5-1
CDR3: CASSRGDTQIYGHTF
DNA: TGCGCCAGCAGCCGTGGGGACACGCAGATCTATGGCCACACCTTC

J: TRBJ2-5
D: TRBD2
length: 17
size: -
V: TRBV5-1
CDR3: CASSPVGLAGGLGTQYF
DNA: TGCGCCAGCAGCCCGGTTGGTCTAGCGGGGGGTCTTGGGACCCAGTACTTC

J: TRBJ2-7
D: -
length: 12
size: -
V: TRBV6-1
CDR3: CASSDSGDEQYF
DNA: TGTGCCAGCAGTGATTCAGGGGACGAGCAGTACTTC

J: TRBJ1-2
D: TRBD1
length: 13
size: -
V: TRBV6-6
CDR3: CASTGQGGYGYTF
DNA: TGTGCCAGCACCGGACAGGGAGGCTATGGCTACACCTTC

J: TRBJ2-7
D: TRBD2
length: 14
size: -
V: TRBV28
CDR3: CASSVTSGAYEQYF
DNA: TGTGCCAGCAGTGTGACTAGCGGAGCCTACGAGCAGTACTTC

J: TRBJ2-5
D: TRBD2
length: 16
size: -
V: TRBV9
CDR3: CASSAGLAGAQETQYF
DNA: TGTGCCAGCAGTGCCGGACTAGCGGGGGCTCAAGAGACCCAGTACTTC

J: TRBJ2-1
D: TRBD2
length: 17
size: -
V: TRBV11-2
CDR3: CASSLIPRGTSSNEQFF
DNA: TGTGCCAGCAGCCTGATTCCGAGGGGGACTAGCTCCAATGAGCAGTTCTTC

J: TRBJ1-1
D: -
length: 13
size: -
V: TRBV14
CDR3: CASSQLGRPEAFF
DNA: TGTGCCAGCAGCCAGCTGGGCCGGCCTGAAGCTTTCTTT

J: TRBJ2-5
D: -
length: 15
size: -
V: TRBV5-1
CDR3: CASSLDLALGETQYF
DNA: TGCGCCAGCAGCTTGGATTTAGCGTTAGGGGAGACCCAGTACTTC

J: TRBJ1-6
D: TRBD1
length: 20
size: -
V: TRBV23-1
CDR3: CASSQPPGQGGGSKDSPLHF
DNA: TGCGCCAGCAGTCAGCCCCCGGGACAGGGAGGGGGGAGTAAAGATTCACCCCTCCACTTT

J: TRBJ2-7
D: TRBD2
length: 14
size: -
V: TRBV7-2
CDR3: CASSLAGRGYEQYF
DNA: TGTGCCAGCAGCTTAGCGGGGAGGGGTTACGAGCAGTACTTC

J: TRBJ1-1
D: -
length: 15
size: -
V: TRBV18
CDR3: CASSPKQGLNTEAFF
DNA: TGTGCCAGCTCACCGAAACAGGGCCTGAACACTGAAGCTTTCTTT

J: TRBJ2-1
D: TRBD2
length: 14
size: -
V: TRBV5-4
CDR3: CASSLVGGNNEQFF
DNA: TGTGCCAGCAGCTTGGTGGGGGGGAACAATGAGCAGTTCTTC

J: TRBJ1-1
D: TRBD1
length: 16
size: -
V: TRBV18
CDR3: CASSPNRGSGNTEAFF
DNA: TGTGCCAGCTCACCAAACAGGGGAAGTGGAAACACTGAAGCTTTCTTT

J: TRBJ1-1
D: TRBD1
length: 14
size: -
V: TRBV2
CDR3: CASNPGQLNTEAFF
DNA: TGTGCCAGCAACCCGGGACAGTTGAACACTGAAGCTTTCTTT

J: TRBJ1-6
D: -
length: 14
size: once
V: TRBV19
CDR3: CASSRRDNNSPLHF
DNA: TGTGCCAGTAGTAGACGGGACAACAATTCACCCCTCCACTTT

J: TRBJ1-2
D: -
length: 14
size: -
V: TRBV19
CDR3: CASSIGLAPYGYTF
DNA: TGTGCCAGTAGTATAGGGTTGGCCCCCTATGGCTACACCTTC

J: TRBJ2-2
D: TRBD2
length: 17
size: -
V: TRBV5-1
CDR3: CASSSGTSGGNTGELFF
DNA: TGCGCCAGCAGCAGCGGGACTAGCGGGGGGAACACCGGGGAGCTGTTTTTT

J: TRBJ1-6
D: -
length: 14
size: -
V: TRBV6-5
CDR3: CASSWGGRPSPLHF
DNA: TGTGCCAGCAGTTGGGGGGGTCGCCCTTCACCCCTCCACTTT

J: TRBJ2-1
D: TRBD2
length: 18
size: -
V: TRBV15
CDR3: CATSRDRAGGTLYNEQFF
DNA: TGTGCCACCAGCAGAGATAGGGCGGGAGGCACCCTCTACAATGAGCAGTTCTTC

J: TRBJ1-5
D: TRBD1
length: 13
size: -
V: TRBV6-5
CDR3: CASRRNRGQPQHF
DNA: TGTGCCAGCAGGAGAAACAGGGGTCAGCCCCAGCATTTT

J: TRBJ1-4
D: -
length: 17
size: -
V: TRBV5-1
CDR3: CASSLARKNQRGEKLFF
DNA: TGCGCCAGCAGCTTGGCCAGGAAAAACCAAAGAGGGGAAAAACTGTTTTTT

J: TRBJ2-1
D: TRBD2
length: 15
size: -
V: TRBV7-9
CDR3: CASSPGTSGSNEQFF
DNA: TGTGCCAGCAGCCCCGGGACTAGCGGGAGTAATGAGCAGTTCTTC

J: TRBJ2-5
D: TRBD2
length: 14
size: -
V: TRBV30
CDR3: CAWSLAGGHETQYF
DNA: TGTGCCTGGTCCTTAGCGGGGGGACATGAGACCCAGTACTTC

J: TRBJ2-3
D: -
length: 11
size: -
V: TRBV28
CDR3: CASTGTDTQYF
DNA: TGTGCCAGCACTGGCACAGATACGCAGTATTTT